This is a list of T cell receptor beta chains from one sample in a study of human T cells and chemical hapten exposure. Each CDR3 protein is one row after TCRdb ran MiXCR on the RACE reads. The sample includes 56,000 or so distinct CDR3 sequences, 8.5% to 10% seen only once; the top ten take approximately 9.6%. The sample here was whole blood, taken in connection with sensitization to the hapten diphenylcyclopropenone (DPC). These receptors all stem from a woman in her twenties or thirties with alopecia areata. Some clones in this sample may be carry-over from other donors' samples. CDR3s include the opening cysteine and the closing phenylalanine or tryptophan. Each record gives: V gene, clone size, CDR3 protein. The size field is filled for only some rows; it gives once, few, many or a size class.

>TRBV6-5|many
CASSGAGGLRVTDTQYF
>TRBV7-2|few
CASSLVGQMGYGYTF
>TRBV20-1|-
CSASLRGGTFPNSPLHF
>TRBV19|-
CASSIHRDQPQHF
>TRBV3-1|few
CASSQTSASTDTQYF
>TRBV27|few
CASSLSAGGPYEQYF
>TRBV6-1|few
CASIGFRVGTEAFF
>TRBV14|many
CASSQGRENSPLHF
>TRBV20-1|few
CSARITGRETQYF
>TRBV7-2|-
CASSLTVTGTDTQYF
>TRBV27|many
CASSSGLAGRQAGELFF
>TRBV3-1|many
CASSQVTGTGGNEQFF
>TRBV19|many
CASSISSSGANVLTF
>TRBV24-1|many
CATSDLVRGAADTQYF
>TRBV6-4|many
CASSDFYPGQGEYNEQFF
>TRBV2|-
CASRGTDSEAFF
>TRBV7-8|few
CASSFGGLVEQFF
>TRBV7-9|-
CASSLESMSSISYNEQSF
>TRBV6-1|many
CASSEVGGGGTEAFF
>TRBV5-5|-
CASSLGTSDFSDTQYF
>TRBV3-1|many
CASSQDWYSPLHF